This T cell receptor beta chain stems from a study of T cell responses to AZD1222 COVID-19 vaccine. Study-wide context: Second doses that came at about 4 or about 12 weeks were put together.

The table came from immunoSEQ multiplex PCR; TCRdb's copy has only in-frame clones and leaves some out. The table includes 100,000 to 150,000 clones, over 90% detected once. About this clone itself: Its specificity is not known.

V lost 1 base and J 4 bases, leaving 0 bases between the germline ends. Per the germline V gene, CDR1 is LGHDT and CDR2 is YNNKEL (reference sequence). This CDR3 is 11 amino acids long. Study-wide results and limits: Among the donors, most were white British and more were female, and clonal diversity was possibly underestimated.

Specimen: peripheral blood, collected on day 0 of AZD1222 vaccination. The clonotype originates from an adult in good health. This chain joins TRBV3-1 (or the pseudogene TRBV3-2) and TRBJ2-3, with D unclear. The CDR3 sequence is CASSQADTQYF. CDR3 DNA: TGTGCCAGCAGCCAAGCAGATACGCAGTATTTT.